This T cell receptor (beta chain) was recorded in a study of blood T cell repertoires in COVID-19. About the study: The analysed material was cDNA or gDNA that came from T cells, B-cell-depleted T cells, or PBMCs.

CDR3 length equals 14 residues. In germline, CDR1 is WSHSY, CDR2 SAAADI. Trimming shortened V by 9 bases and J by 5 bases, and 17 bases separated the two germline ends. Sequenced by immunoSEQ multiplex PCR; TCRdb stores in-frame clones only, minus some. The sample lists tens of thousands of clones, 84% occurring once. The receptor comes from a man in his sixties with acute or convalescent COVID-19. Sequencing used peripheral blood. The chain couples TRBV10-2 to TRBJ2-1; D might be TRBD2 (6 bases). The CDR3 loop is CASKLASANNEQFF. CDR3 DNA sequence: TGCGCCAGTAAGCTTGCTAGCGCTAACAATGAGCAGTTCTTC.